In this sample, the clone carrying this T cell receptor beta chain turned up a few times. Trimming stripped 5 bases from V and 4 bases from J, with 17 bases between. The CDR3 has 15 amino acids. Germline values: CDR1 MNHEY, CDR2 SVGEGT. Assay used: immunoSEQ multiplex PCR; TCRdb lists only in-frame clones, some missing. The sample records 63,000 or so clones, 70% to 85% being singletons. These data come from a study of blood T cell repertoires in COVID-19. The sequenced material came from peripheral blood. The rearrangement uses TRBV6-2 or TRBV6-3 and TRBJ1-1, with a possible D match to TRBD1 (5 bases). The source of this sequence is a human donor in a cohort sampled during active COVID-19. As DNA, the CDR3 is TGTGCCAGCAGTACGGGGGGAGCCTCTGTCACTGAAGCTTTCTTT. Amino acid sequence: CASSTGGASVTEAFF.